Following are 23 T cell receptor beta chains from one sample sequenced in a study of cytomegalovirus exposure and HLA in healthy donors. The PCR was carried out with 60 Vbeta primers and 13 Jbeta primers. TCRdb keeps only in-frame clones here, not all; method: immunoSEQ multiplex PCR. The data contain about 140,000 clones, roughly 78% of them singletons. The material sequenced was PBMCs. Receptor source: a young man in good health and CMV-seronegative.

This clone has just a few counts. In DNA, the CDR3 is TGTGCCAGCAGTCTTCAAGAGACCCAGTACTTC. Its translation is CASSLQETQYF. The chain links TRBV2 to TRBJ2-5; D remains unclear. Germline assignment: CDR1 SNHLY and CDR2 FYNNEI. The CDR3 length is 11 residues. Trimming pared 5 bases from V and 2 bases from J, leaving 3 bases between. Together with reference TRBV2 and TRBJ2-5, the CDR3 gives the full variable domain: EPEVTQTPSHQVTQMGQEVILRCVPISNHLYFYWYRQILGQKVEFLVSFYNNEISEKSEIFDDQFSVERPDGSNFTLKIRSTKLEDSAMYFCASSLQETQYFGPGTRLLVL.

The chain is built from TRBV4-1 and TRBJ1-2; 7 bases match TRBD1. V gave up 4 bases and J gave up 8 bases; unmatched junction bases: 10. CDR1 is MGHRA and CDR2 is YSYEKL in the germline V gene. The CDR3 contains 14 residues. The CDR3 loop is CASSLLTGVGGYTF. The CDR3, as DNA: TGCGCCAGCAGCCTACTAACAGGGGTGGGGGGCTACACCTTC.

V gene TRBV28 combines with J gene TRBJ1-4; 7 bases agree with TRBD1. Germline CDR1 reads MDHEN; CDR2 reads SYDVKM. Trimming took 6 bases from V and 5 from J; bases not matched to a gene: 6. This CDR3 is built from 14 residues. The CDR3 loop reads CASSIQGMNEKLFF. Written as DNA, the CDR3 is TGTGCCAGCAGCATACAGGGGATGAATGAAAAACTGTTTTTT.

This clone was recorded once. The chain is built from TRBV29-1 and TRBJ2-1, with D possibly matching TRBD1 (5 bases). In germline, CDR1 is SQVTM, CDR2 ANQGSEA. The V end lost 7 bases, the J end lost 8 bases, and 15 bases lay between the germline ends. This CDR3 spans 12 amino acids. CDR3 sequence: CSGGHGWDEQFF. CDR3 sequence (DNA): TGCAGCGGAGGACACGGCTGGGATGAGCAGTTCTTC.

This chain links TRBV7-9 with TRBJ1-2; TRBD1 aligns across 8 bases. V shed 0 bases, J shed 5 bases, and the junction held 5 bases outside the gene matches. Germline CDR1 is SEHNR and CDR2 is FQNEAQ (reference sequence). The CDR3 is 15 amino acids. CDR3 nucleotide sequence: TGTGCCAGCAGCTTAGCCCCGGACAGGGATTATGGCTACACCTTC. Its translation is CASSLAPDRDYGYTF.

The chain uses TRBV1 and TRBJ2-3; TRBD2 is the table's D call and was not checked against the DNA. TRBV1 is a known pseudogene. The CDR3 spans 18 residues. CDR3 nucleotide sequence: TGCACCAGCAGCCAAGATTTACTAGCGGGGGGTTTCACAGATACGCAGTATTTT. Its translation: CTSSQDLLAGGFTDTQYF.

V is TRBV5-1 and J is TRBJ2-2; 13 nucleotides agree with TRBD2. The CDR3 loop spans 17 amino acids. The junction had 5 bases not matched to a gene; V was cut back by 3 bases and J by 3 bases. The germline gives CDR1 SGHRS, CDR2 YFSETQ. CDR3 coding DNA: TGCGCCAGCAGCTCACTAGCGGGAGGGCCGGACACCGGGGAGCTGTTTTTT. It codes for CASSSLAGGPDTGELFF.

The chain carries TRBV6-5 and TRBJ1-2; 7 nucleotides line up with TRBD1. Germline loops: CDR1 MNHEY, CDR2 SVGAGI. V shed 2 bases and J 6 bases; nucleotides not matched to a gene: 9. This CDR3 region has 15 residues. The CDR3 bases are TGTGCCAGCAGTTACGCCTCGGACAGGTTTGATGGCTACACCTTC. It is translated as CASSYASDRFDGYTF.

V usage is TRBV6-1 and J usage is TRBJ1-2, with D maybe TRBD1 (5 bases). There are 15 residues in the CDR3. The germline CDR1 and CDR2 sequences are MNHNS and SASEGT. The V and J ends lost 2 bases and 8 bases respectively, with 18 bases between them. CDR3 nucleotides: TGTGCCAGCAGTGAATCGGTGATCAGGGTCGGGGGCTACACCTTC. It codes for CASSESVIRVGGYTF.

This clone is categorized as medium-sized. DNA for the CDR3: TGCGCCAGCAGCCAAGAGAACAGGGCTGAAGCTTTCTTT. This sequence encodes CASSQENRAEAFF. The V call is TRBV4-1, the J call TRBJ1-1, with D possibly being TRBD1 (6 bases). The length of the CDR3 is 13 residues. Germline lookup yields CDR1 MGHRA and CDR2 YSYEKL. Trimming cost V 0 bases and J 6 bases, with 8 bases left between them.

The J gene is TRBJ1-3, the V gene TRBV7-8, with D uncertain. The CDR3 is 12 amino acids. Trimming stripped 2 bases from V and 4 bases from J, with 3 bases between. The germline gives CDR1 SGHVS, CDR2 FQNEAQ. The CDR3 here is CASSLSGNTIYF. The CDR3 region has the DNA TGTGCCAGCAGCTTATCAGGAAACACCATATATTTT.

V gene TRBV6-6 combines with J gene TRBJ1-1; no clear D. The germline gives CDR1 MNHNY, CDR2 SVGAGI (reference sequence). CDR3 length equals 15 residues. V lost 4 bases and J 1 base, leaving 13 bases between the germline ends. In DNA, the CDR3 is TGTGCCAGCAGTTCCACGCGAAGCCCGAACACTGAAGCTTTCTTT. It codes for CASSSTRSPNTEAFF.

The rearrangement links TRBV20-1 to TRBJ1-1; D unresolved. Germline V CDR1 and CDR2: DFQATT, SNEGSKA (reference sequence). Trimming removed 6 bases from V and 10 bases from J, with 12 bases in between. This CDR3 is 10 amino acids long. The DNA of the CDR3 is TGCAGTGCAGGGAGGACCGGAGCTTTCTTT. Its protein product is CSAGRTGAFF.

This clone was seen a single time. The chain carries TRBV9 and TRBJ2-7; D possibly corresponds to TRBD2 (6 bases). V lost 4 bases, J lost 7 bases, and 21 bases lay in between. There are 15 residues in the CDR3. The germline CDR1 and CDR2 sequences are SGDLS and YYNGEE. The CDR3 loop reads CASSPNTGVPGEQYF. The CDR3 coding sequence is TGTGCCAGCAGCCCGAACACGGGAGTCCCGGGAGAGCAGTACTTC.

Remarks on this clone: This sample includes further DNA sequences coding for the same CDR3. J is TRBJ2-3 and V is TRBV5-4; the D is unclear. Trimming pared 0 bases from V and 1 base from J, leaving 3 bases between. Germline CDR1 and CDR2: SGHNT and YYREEE (reference sequence). The CDR3 sequence is 13 residues long. The CDR3 loop reads CASSLVGTDTQYF. CDR3 DNA: TGTGCCAGCAGCTTGGTAGGCACAGATACGCAGTATTTT.

This sequence joins TRBV28 and TRBJ2-7, with 11 bases matching TRBD2. There are 13 residues in the CDR3. V gave up 8 bases and J gave up 4 bases; unmatched junction bases: 4. CDR1 MDHEN and CDR2 SYDVKM come from the germline V gene. The CDR3 region has the DNA TGTGCCAGCCGTGGGACTAGCGGATACGAGCAGTACTTC. It is translated as CASRGTSGYEQYF.

The chain has TRBV19 and TRBJ1-4; D remains unclear. CDR3 length: 16 amino acids. Germline V gene data show CDR1 as LNHDA and CDR2 as SQIVND (reference sequence). Trimming stripped 4 bases from V and 4 bases from J, with 16 bases between. The CDR3 is CASSRPQTALNEKLFF. The CDR3 DNA sequence: TGTGCCAGTAGTAGACCGCAGACTGCCCTTAATGAAAAACTGTTTTTT.

The chain recombines TRBV19 with TRBJ1-5, with unresolved D. Germline lookup yields CDR1 LNHDA and CDR2 SQIVND (reference sequence). The V and J ends lost 2 bases and 0 bases respectively, with 5 bases between them. This CDR3 region has 14 residues. The DNA of the CDR3 is TGTGCCAGTAGTATACATCCTAGCAATCAGCCCCAGCATTTT. The encoded protein is CASSIHPSNQPQHF.

The chain links TRBV29-1 to TRBJ2-1; TRBD2 matches 14 bases. The CDR3 runs to 15 residues. Per germline, CDR1 SQVTM and CDR2 ANQGSEA. J gave up 9 bases and V 6 bases, and 10 bases lay outside the gene matches. The CDR3 loop is CSVDRLAGGPSEQFF. The CDR3 coding sequence is TGCAGCGTAGATAGACTAGCGGGAGGGCCGAGTGAGCAGTTCTTC.

The chain links TRBV9 to TRBJ1-2, with 9 bases identical to TRBD1. CDR3 length: 15 amino acids. The junction had 10 bases not matched to a gene; V was cut back by 6 bases and J by 4 bases. Germline V CDR1 and CDR2: SGDLS, YYNGEE. DNA of the CDR3: TGTGCCAGCACCGAGGGGACAGGGACTCTCTATGGCTACACCTTC. It codes for CASTEGTGTLYGYTF.

In nucleotides, the CDR3 is TGTGCCAGCAGCCGTTTTCCCAGGGAATTAAACACCTTC. This codes for CASSRFPRELNTF. This chain joins TRBV6-5 and TRBJ1-2; D perhaps matches TRBD1 (5 bases). CDR3 length: 13 amino acids. Germline-derived CDR1 and CDR2 are MNHEY and SVGAGI. Trimming left V 6 bases short and J 12 bases short, with 20 bases between.

The rearrangement joins TRBV23-1 to TRBJ1-4; D call uncertain. TRBV23-1 is recorded as an ORF, its role being uncertain. V lost 4 bases to trimming and J lost 0 bases, with 9 bases between them. The CDR3 is 15 amino acids. The CDR3 DNA reads TGCGCCAGCAGTCTATCTCCCGCAACTAATGAAAAACTGTTTTTT. Amino acids: CASSLSPATNEKLFF.

The rearrangement joins TRBV15 to TRBJ1-6, with 8 bases that match TRBD1. CDR3 size: 14 residues. Looked up from germline, CDR1 is LNHNV and CDR2 is YYDKDF (reference sequence). Trimming cost V 5 bases and J 9 bases; bases outside gene matches: 6. CDR3 sequence reads: CATSGGQGSSPLHF. The DNA of the CDR3 is TGTGCCACCAGCGGCGGACAGGGAAGTTCACCCCTCCACTTT.